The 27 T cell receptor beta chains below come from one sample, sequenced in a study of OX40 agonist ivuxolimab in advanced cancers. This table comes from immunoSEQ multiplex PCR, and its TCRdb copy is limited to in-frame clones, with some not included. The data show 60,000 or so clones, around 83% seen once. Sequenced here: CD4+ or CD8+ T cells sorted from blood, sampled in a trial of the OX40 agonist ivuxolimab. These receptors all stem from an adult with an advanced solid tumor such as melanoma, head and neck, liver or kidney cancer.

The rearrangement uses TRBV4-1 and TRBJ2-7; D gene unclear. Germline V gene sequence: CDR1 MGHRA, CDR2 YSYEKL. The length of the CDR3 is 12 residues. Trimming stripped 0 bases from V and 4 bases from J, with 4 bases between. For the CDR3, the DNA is TGCGCCAGCAGCCAAGATCAGTACGAGCAGTACTTC. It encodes CASSQDQYEQYF.

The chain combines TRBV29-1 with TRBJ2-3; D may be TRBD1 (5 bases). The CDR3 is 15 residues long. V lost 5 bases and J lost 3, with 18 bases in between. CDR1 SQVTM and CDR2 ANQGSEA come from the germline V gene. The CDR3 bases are TGCAGCGTTCAGGGCTCACGGGTAACGACAGATACGCAGTATTTT. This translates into CSVQGSRVTTDTQYF.

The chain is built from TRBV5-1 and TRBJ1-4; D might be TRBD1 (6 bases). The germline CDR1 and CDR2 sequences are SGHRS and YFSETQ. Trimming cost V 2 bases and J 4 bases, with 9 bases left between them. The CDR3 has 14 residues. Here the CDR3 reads CASSLDRLNEKLFF. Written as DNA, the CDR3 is TGCGCCAGCAGCTTAGACAGGCTTAATGAAAAACTGTTTTTT.

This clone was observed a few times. As DNA, the CDR3 is TGCGCCAGCAGCTTGGCTTTAGGGGCAGAGCTGTTTTTT. Protein sequence: CASSLALGAELFF. This chain joins TRBV5-1 and TRBJ1-4; D is possibly TRBD1 (5 bases). Trimming removed 0 bases from V and 14 bases from J, with 14 bases in between. Germline CDR1 is SGHRS and CDR2 is YFSETQ. The length of the CDR3 is 13 residues.

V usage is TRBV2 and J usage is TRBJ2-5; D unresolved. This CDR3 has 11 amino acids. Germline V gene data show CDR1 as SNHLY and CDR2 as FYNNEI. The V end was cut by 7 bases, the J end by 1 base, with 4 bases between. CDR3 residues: CASKFQETQYF. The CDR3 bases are TGTGCCAGCAAGTTCCAAGAGACCCAGTACTTC.

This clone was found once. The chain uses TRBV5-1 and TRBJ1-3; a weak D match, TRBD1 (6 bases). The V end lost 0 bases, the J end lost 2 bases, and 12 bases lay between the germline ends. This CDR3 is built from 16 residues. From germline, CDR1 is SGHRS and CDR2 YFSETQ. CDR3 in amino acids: CASSLVGYRAGNTIYF. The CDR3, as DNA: TGCGCCAGCAGCTTGGTAGGCTACAGGGCTGGAAACACCATATATTTT. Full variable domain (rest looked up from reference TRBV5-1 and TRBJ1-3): KAGVTQTPRYLIKTRGQQVTLSCSPISGHRSVSWYQQTPGQGLQFLFEYFSETQRNKGNFPGRFSGRQFSNSRSEMNVSTLELGDSALYLCASSLVGYRAGNTIYFGEGSWLTVV.

CDR3 sequence (DNA): TGCGCCAGCAGCCAAGAAGCCCCGAGCCACGATACGCAGTATTTT. It translates to CASSQEAPSHDTQYF. The chain links TRBV4-3 to TRBJ2-3, with D uncertain. This CDR3 is built from 15 residues. Germline CDR1 and CDR2: LGHNA and YSLEER. Trimming removed 0 bases from V and 6 bases from J, with 13 bases in between.

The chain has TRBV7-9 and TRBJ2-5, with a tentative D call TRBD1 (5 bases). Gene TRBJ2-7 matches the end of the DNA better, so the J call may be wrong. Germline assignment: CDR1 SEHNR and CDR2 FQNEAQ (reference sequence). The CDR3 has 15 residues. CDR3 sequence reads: CASSAAGPPSYEQYF. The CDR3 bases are TGTGCCAGCAGCGCAGCAGGGCCACCCTCCTACGAGCAGTACTTC.

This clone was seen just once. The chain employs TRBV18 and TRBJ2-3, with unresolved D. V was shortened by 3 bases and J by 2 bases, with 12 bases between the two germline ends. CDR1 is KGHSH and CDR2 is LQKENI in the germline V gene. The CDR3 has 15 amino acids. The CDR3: CASSPLGQYTDTQYF. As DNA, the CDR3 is TGTGCCAGCTCACCCCTGGGTCAATACACAGATACGCAGTATTTT.

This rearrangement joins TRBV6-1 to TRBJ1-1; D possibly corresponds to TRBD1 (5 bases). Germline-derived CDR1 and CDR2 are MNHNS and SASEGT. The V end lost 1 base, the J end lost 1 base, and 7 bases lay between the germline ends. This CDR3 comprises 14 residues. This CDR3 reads CASSEGGKNTEAFF. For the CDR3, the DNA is TGTGCCAGCAGTGAAGGGGGGAAGAACACTGAAGCTTTCTTT.

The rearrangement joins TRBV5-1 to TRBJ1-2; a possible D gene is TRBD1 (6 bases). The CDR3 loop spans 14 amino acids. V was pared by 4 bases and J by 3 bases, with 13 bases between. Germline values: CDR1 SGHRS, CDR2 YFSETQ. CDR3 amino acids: CASSPSAGDYGYTF. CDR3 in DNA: TGCGCCAGCAGCCCCTCAGCAGGGGACTATGGCTACACCTTC.

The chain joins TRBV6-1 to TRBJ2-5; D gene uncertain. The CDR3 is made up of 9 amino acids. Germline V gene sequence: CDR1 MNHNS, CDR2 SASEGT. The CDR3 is CAANWDQYF. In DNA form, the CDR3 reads TGTGCAGCAAACTGGGACCAGTACTTC.

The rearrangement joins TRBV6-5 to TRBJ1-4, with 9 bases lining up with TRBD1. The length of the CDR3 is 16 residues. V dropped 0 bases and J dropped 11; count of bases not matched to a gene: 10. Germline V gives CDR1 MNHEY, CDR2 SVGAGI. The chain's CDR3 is CASSYSTGTGQRKLFF. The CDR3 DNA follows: TGTGCCAGCAGTTACTCTACCGGGACAGGGCAGAGGAAACTGTTTTTT.

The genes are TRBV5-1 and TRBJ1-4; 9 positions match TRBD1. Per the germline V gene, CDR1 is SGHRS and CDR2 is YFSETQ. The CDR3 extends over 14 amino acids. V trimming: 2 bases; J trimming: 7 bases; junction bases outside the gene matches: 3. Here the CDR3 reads CASSLQGASEKLFF. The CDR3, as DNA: TGCGCCAGCAGCTTACAGGGGGCTAGTGAAAAACTGTTTTTT.

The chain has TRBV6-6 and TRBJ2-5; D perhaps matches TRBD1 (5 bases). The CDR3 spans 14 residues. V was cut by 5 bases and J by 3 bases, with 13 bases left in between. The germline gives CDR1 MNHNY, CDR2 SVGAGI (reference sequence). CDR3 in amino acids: CASSHRQLEETQYF. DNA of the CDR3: TGTGCCAGCAGTCACAGGCAACTTGAAGAGACCCAGTACTTC.

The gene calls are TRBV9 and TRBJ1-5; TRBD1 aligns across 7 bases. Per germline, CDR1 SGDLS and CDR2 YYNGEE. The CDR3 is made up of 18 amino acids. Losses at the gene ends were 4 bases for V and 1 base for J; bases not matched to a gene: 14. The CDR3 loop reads CASSPRVRGTASNQPQHF. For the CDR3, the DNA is TGTGCCAGCAGCCCCCGTGTTCGAGGGACAGCGAGCAATCAGCCCCAGCATTTT. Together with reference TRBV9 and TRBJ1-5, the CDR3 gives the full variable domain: DSGVTQTPKHLITATGQRVTLRCSPRSGDLSVYWYQQSLDQGLQFLIQYYNGEERAKGNILERFSAQQFPDLHSELNLSSLELGDSALYFCASSPRVRGTASNQPQHFGDGTRLSIL.

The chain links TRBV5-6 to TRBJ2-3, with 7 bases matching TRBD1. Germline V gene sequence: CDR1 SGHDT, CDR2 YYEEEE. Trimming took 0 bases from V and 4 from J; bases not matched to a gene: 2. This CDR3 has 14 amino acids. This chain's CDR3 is CASSLVQGADTQYF. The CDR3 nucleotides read TGTGCCAGCAGCTTGGTTCAGGGGGCAGATACGCAGTATTTT.

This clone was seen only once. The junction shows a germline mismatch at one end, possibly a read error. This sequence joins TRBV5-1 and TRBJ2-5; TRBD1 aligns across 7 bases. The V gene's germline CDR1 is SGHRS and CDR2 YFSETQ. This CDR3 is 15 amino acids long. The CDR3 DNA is TGCACCAGCAGTCCTGACAGGGCCTACCAAGAGACCCAGTACTTC. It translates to CTSSPDRAYQETQYF.

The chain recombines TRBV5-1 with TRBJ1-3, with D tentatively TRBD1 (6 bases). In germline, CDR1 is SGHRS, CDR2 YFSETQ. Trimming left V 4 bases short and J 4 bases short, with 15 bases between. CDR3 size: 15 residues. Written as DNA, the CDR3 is TGCGCCAGCAGCCCGGGGGCAATTTTCGGAAACACCATATATTTT. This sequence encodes CASSPGAIFGNTIYF.

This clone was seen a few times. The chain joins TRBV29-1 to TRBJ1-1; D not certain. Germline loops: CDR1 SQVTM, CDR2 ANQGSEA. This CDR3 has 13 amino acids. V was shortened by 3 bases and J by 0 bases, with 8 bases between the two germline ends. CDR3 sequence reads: CSVEFGVNTEAFF. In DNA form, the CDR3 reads TGCAGCGTTGAGTTTGGGGTGAACACTGAAGCTTTCTTT.

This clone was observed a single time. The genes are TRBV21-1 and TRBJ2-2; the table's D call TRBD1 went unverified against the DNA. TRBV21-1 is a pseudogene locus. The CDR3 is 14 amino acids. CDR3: CASSKAQGCGELFF. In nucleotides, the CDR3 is TGTGCCAGCAGCAAAGCACAGGGGTGCGGGGAGCTGTTTTTT.

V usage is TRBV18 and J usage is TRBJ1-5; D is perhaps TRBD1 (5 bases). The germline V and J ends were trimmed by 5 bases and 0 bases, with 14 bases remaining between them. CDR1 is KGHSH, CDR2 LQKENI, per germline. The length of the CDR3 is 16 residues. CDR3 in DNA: TGTGCCAGCTCAGACTCACAGGTTACTAGCAATCAGCCCCAGCATTTT. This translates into CASSDSQVTSNQPQHF.

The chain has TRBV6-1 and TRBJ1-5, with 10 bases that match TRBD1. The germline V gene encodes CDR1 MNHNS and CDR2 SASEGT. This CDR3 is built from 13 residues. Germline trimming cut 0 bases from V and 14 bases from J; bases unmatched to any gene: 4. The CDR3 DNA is TGTGCCAGCAGTGAAGCGCCAGGGACAGGGGAGCATTTT. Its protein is CASSEAPGTGEHF.

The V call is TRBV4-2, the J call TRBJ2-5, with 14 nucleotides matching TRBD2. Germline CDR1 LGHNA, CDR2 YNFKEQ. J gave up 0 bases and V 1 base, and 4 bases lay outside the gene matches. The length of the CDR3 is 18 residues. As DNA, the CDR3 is TGTGCCAGCAGCCAAGGGACTAGCGGGGGGAAAAACCAAGAGACCCAGTACTTC. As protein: CASSQGTSGGKNQETQYF.

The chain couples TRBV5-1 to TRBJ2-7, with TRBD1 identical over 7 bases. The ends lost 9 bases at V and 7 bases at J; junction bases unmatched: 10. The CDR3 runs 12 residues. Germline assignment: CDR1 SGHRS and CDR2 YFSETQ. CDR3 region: CATSRGIGEQYF. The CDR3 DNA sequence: TGCGCCACCTCCAGGGGGATTGGGGAGCAGTACTTC.

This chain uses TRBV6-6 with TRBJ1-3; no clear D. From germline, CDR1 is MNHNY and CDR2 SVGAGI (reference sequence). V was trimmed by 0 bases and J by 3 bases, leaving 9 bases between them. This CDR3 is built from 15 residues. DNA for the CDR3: TGTGCCAGCAGTTACTCGAGTGGGAATGGAAACACCATATATTTT. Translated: CASSYSSGNGNTIYF.

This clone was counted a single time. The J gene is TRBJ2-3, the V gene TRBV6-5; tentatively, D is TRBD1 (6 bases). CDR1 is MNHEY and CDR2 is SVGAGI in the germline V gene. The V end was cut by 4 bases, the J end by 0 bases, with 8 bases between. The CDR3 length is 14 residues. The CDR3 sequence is CASSSTGSTDTQYF. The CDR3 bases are TGTGCCAGCAGTTCAACAGGGAGCACAGATACGCAGTATTTT.